Each of the 18 T cell receptor beta chains below was sequenced from the same sample in a study of blood T cell repertoires in COVID-19. The protocol was immunoSEQ multiplex PCR, while the TCRdb copy is restricted to in-frame clones and leaves out a portion. The table lists roughly 36,000 clones, 85% of them singletons. The specimen sequenced was peripheral blood. Receptors were obtained from a man aged 60-69 years with active COVID-19.

This chain links TRBV6-6 with TRBJ2-7, with 7 positions matching TRBD1. Germline CDR1 MNHNY, CDR2 SVGAGI (reference sequence). The CDR3 has 15 amino acids. V was clipped by 4 bases and J by 4 bases; unmatched bases: 10. CDR3 sequence reads: CASSSTGTATYEQYF. The CDR3 DNA follows: TGTGCCAGCAGTTCTACCGGGACAGCCACATACGAGCAGTACTTC.

The V call is TRBV3-1 (or the pseudogene TRBV3-2), the J call TRBJ2-1; 9 bases line up with TRBD2. The CDR3 has 16 amino acids. V gave up 1 base and J gave up 4 bases; unmatched junction bases: 5. CDR1 is LGHDT and CDR2 is YNNKEL in the germline V gene (reference sequence). CDR3 bases: TGTGCCAGCAGCCAAGGGGCGGGAGGGGGTTACAATGAGCAGTTCTTC. Encoded protein: CASSQGAGGGYNEQFF.

The chain combines TRBV27 with TRBJ1-1; no firm D call. This CDR3 region has 13 residues. In germline, CDR1 is MNHEY, CDR2 SMNVEV (reference sequence). V was clipped by 3 bases and J by 1 base, with 6 bases between them. CDR3 bases: TGTGCCAGCAGTTTCGCCGGGAACACTGAAGCTTTCTTT. It translates to CASSFAGNTEAFF.

This clone was detected a few times. Other DNA sequences in this specimen translate into the identical CDR3. This chain links TRBV29-1 with TRBJ2-2, with a weak D call TRBD1 (6 bases). V shed 3 bases and J shed 1 base, with 6 bases lying between them. CDR1 is SQVTM and CDR2 is ANQGSEA in the germline V gene. The CDR3 runs to 13 residues. CDR3 protein: CSVDRGNTGELFF. CDR3 coding DNA: TGCAGCGTTGACAGGGGGAACACCGGGGAGCTGTTTTTT.

This clone was seen only a few times. V usage is TRBV6-1 and J usage is TRBJ1-5, with D unresolved. The CDR3 has 15 amino acids. Germline CDR1 is MNHNS and CDR2 is SASEGT. The ends were cut back, 2 bases at V and 2 bases at J, with 10 bases in the middle. Written as DNA, the CDR3 is TGTGCCAGCAGTGAATACAGTCAGGGCAATCAGCCCCAGCATTTT. Amino acid sequence: CASSEYSQGNQPQHF.

The chain couples TRBV3-1 (or the pseudogene TRBV3-2) to TRBJ1-2; D not resolved. V was cut by 6 bases and J by 2 bases, with 10 bases left in between. Germline lookup yields CDR1 LGHDT and CDR2 YNNKEL (reference sequence). The CDR3 loop spans 13 amino acids. CDR3 DNA: TGTGCCAGCAGTCCACAGAGAAACTATGGCTACACCTTC. Its translation is CASSPQRNYGYTF.

This rearrangement joins TRBV7-3 to TRBJ2-6; tentative D call: TRBD1 (5 bases). The CDR3 is 15 residues long. Trimming left V 2 bases short and J 5 bases short, with 10 bases between. The germline CDR1 and CDR2 sequences are SGHTA and FQGTGA. In DNA, the CDR3 is TGTGCCAGCAGCTTACTTCAGGGTAGGGCCAACGTCCTGACTTTC. Protein: CASSLLQGRANVLTF.

The chain recombines TRBV9 with TRBJ1-3; D unresolved. V was cut by 2 bases and J by 0 bases, with 15 bases left in between. Germline CDR1 and CDR2: SGDLS and YYNGEE. There are 17 residues in the CDR3. The CDR3 DNA is TGTGCCAGCAGCGTCACGGACGGAGGAACCTCTGGAAACACCATATATTTT. Protein product: CASSVTDGGTSGNTIYF.

V is TRBV3-1 (or the pseudogene TRBV3-2) and J is TRBJ2-3; tentative D call: TRBD2 (5 bases). The CDR3 length is 15 residues. Germline V gives CDR1 LGHDT, CDR2 YNNKEL (reference sequence). V lost 1 base and J lost 1, with 9 bases in between. CDR3: CASSQGGQGTDTQYF. The CDR3 bases are TGTGCCAGCAGCCAAGGCGGGCAGGGCACAGATACGCAGTATTTT.

The chain combines TRBV19 with TRBJ2-3; TRBD2 matches 13 bases. The CDR3 is made up of 16 amino acids. The V segment lost 4 bases and the J segment 4 bases; nucleotides outside the gene matches: 5. The germline V gene encodes CDR1 LNHDA and CDR2 SQIVND (reference sequence). The CDR3 DNA is TGTGCCAGTAGTAACCGACTAGCGGGAGGATCAGATACGCAGTATTTT. Protein product: CASSNRLAGGSDTQYF.

The chain couples TRBV28 to TRBJ1-2; D unresolved. V lost 2 bases and J lost 5, with 3 bases in between. The CDR3 contains 11 residues. Looked up from germline, CDR1 is MDHEN and CDR2 is SYDVKM. CDR3 nucleotides: TGTGCCAGCAGTTTACGGTATGGCTACACCTTC. It is translated as CASSLRYGYTF.

V usage is TRBV6-5 and J usage is TRBJ1-3; no definite D call. Germline V CDR1 and CDR2: MNHEY, SVGAGI. This CDR3 has 13 amino acids. Trimming took 10 bases from V and 1 from J, leaving 11 bases between them. CDR3 nucleotide sequence: TGTGCCACCGCTTGGACTTCTGGAAACACCATATATTTT. It specifies CATAWTSGNTIYF.

This chain joins TRBV7-9 and TRBJ2-5, with TRBD2 as a possible D gene (5 bases). This CDR3 is 14 amino acids long. The V gene's germline CDR1 is SEHNR and CDR2 FQNEAQ (reference sequence). Trimming pared 0 bases from V and 2 bases from J, leaving 7 bases between. Here the CDR3 reads CASSLAGGQETQYF. DNA of the CDR3: TGTGCCAGCAGCTTAGCGGGCGGGCAAGAGACCCAGTACTTC.

The chain carries TRBV29-1 and TRBJ2-2, with 10 bases fitting TRBD2. V shed 6 bases, J shed 1 base, and the junction held 5 bases outside the gene matches. Germline lookup yields CDR1 SQVTM and CDR2 ANQGSEA. The CDR3 is 15 residues long. The DNA for the CDR3 is TGCAGCGTGCGCCCTAGCGGGGGGAACACCGGGGAGCTGTTTTTT. Translating it yields CSVRPSGGNTGELFF.

This clone was seen a handful of times. V is TRBV27 and J is TRBJ2-1, with D maybe TRBD1 (5 bases). This CDR3 spans 15 amino acids. Germline values: CDR1 MNHEY, CDR2 SMNVEV (reference sequence). With 3 bases removed from V and 4 bases from J, the gap between germline ends came to 13 bases. The CDR3 DNA reads as TGTGCCAGCAGTTTTGAGCAGGGAAGTTACAATGAGCAGTTCTTC. It translates to CASSFEQGSYNEQFF.

The chain employs TRBV18 and TRBJ2-1, with 10 positions matching TRBD2. CDR3 length: 18 residues. The V gene's germline CDR1 is KGHSH and CDR2 LQKENI. After removal of 1 base from V and 2 bases from J, the junction contained 8 bases not matched to a gene. The CDR3 DNA follows: TGTGCCAGCTCACCACTATTTCTAGCGGGAGCCCCCTACAATGAGCAGTTCTTC. This encodes CASSPLFLAGAPYNEQFF. The whole variable domain, remainder taken from reference TRBV18 and TRBJ2-1, is NAGVMQNPRHLVRRRGQEARLRCSPMKGHSHVYWYRQLPEEGLKFMVYLQKENIIDESGMPKERFSAEFPKEGPSILRIQQVVRGDSAAYFCASSPLFLAGAPYNEQFFGPGTRLTVL.

The chain uses TRBV5-8 and TRBJ1-3, with D maybe TRBD1 (5 bases). The germline CDR1 and CDR2 sequences are SGHTS and YDEGEE. This CDR3 spans 15 amino acids. V lost 3 bases and J 2 bases, leaving 12 bases between the germline ends. The CDR3 loop is CASSYLAGAGNTIYF. DNA for the CDR3: TGTGCCAGCAGCTATCTGGCGGGGGCTGGAAACACCATATATTTT.

The chain uses TRBV19 and TRBJ2-1, with 12 bases lining up with TRBD2. The CDR3 is 16 amino acids. Per germline, CDR1 LNHDA and CDR2 SQIVND (reference sequence). Trimming took 4 bases from V and 7 from J; bases not matched to a gene: 8. The CDR3 here is CASSTSGRAFGNEQFF. CDR3 in DNA: TGTGCCAGTAGTACTAGCGGGAGGGCCTTTGGGAATGAGCAGTTCTTC.